The 26 T cell receptor beta chains listed next were all sequenced from one sample in a study of T cell changes during pregnancy in multiple sclerosis. This table comes from immunoSEQ multiplex PCR, and its TCRdb copy is limited to in-frame clones, with some not included. The sample carries about 44,000 clones, roughly nine tenths recorded once. This specimen was CD4+ T cells from peripheral blood mononuclear cells, taken after pregnancy. These receptor sequences come from a female donor with multiple sclerosis, enrolled in a pregnancy study.

V usage is TRBV6-5 and J usage is TRBJ1-2; D is perhaps TRBD1 (6 bases). This CDR3 is built from 15 residues. V lost 1 base, J lost 2 bases, and 11 bases lay in between. Germline-derived CDR1 and CDR2 are MNHEY and SVGAGI. CDR3 sequence (DNA): TGTGCCAGCAGTTACTATCGGACAGAGAACTATGGCTACACCTTC. Protein sequence: CASSYYRTENYGYTF.

The rearrangement uses TRBV5-6 and TRBJ2-5, with unresolved D. The CDR3 is 13 residues long. With 3 bases removed from V and 5 bases from J, the gap between germline ends came to 11 bases. Germline-derived CDR1 and CDR2 are SGHDT and YYEEEE. CDR3 region: CASSYRSVETQYF. The CDR3 DNA follows: TGTGCCAGCAGCTATCGGTCGGTGGAGACCCAGTACTTC.

The chain couples TRBV19 to TRBJ2-7, with D possibly TRBD1 on 7 matching bases. Germline V gene sequence: CDR1 LNHDA, CDR2 SQIVND (reference sequence). This CDR3 has 14 residues. Trimming removed 6 bases at V and 2 bases at J, with 14 bases between. The CDR3 DNA follows: TGTGCCAGTAGGCGGGACAGCCTAACCTACGAGCAGTACTTC. Translation gives CASRRDSLTYEQYF. Using reference TRBV19 and TRBJ2-7 for the parts outside the CDR3, the full variable domain is DGGITQSPKYLFRKEGQNVTLSCEQNLNHDAMYWYRQDPGQGLRLIYYSQIVNDFQKGDIAEGYSVSREKKESFPLTVTSAQKNPTAFYLCASRRDSLTYEQYFGPGTRLTVT.

Only a few counts were recorded for this clone. The J gene is TRBJ1-2, the V gene TRBV28; possibly TRBD1 for D (5 bases). Germline CDR1 and CDR2: MDHEN and SYDVKM. The CDR3 totals 13 residues. V lost 5 bases, J lost 6 bases, and 13 bases lay in between. The CDR3 DNA follows: TGTGCCAGCAGTCCACCCCAGGGTGATGGCTACACCTTC. Amino acids: CASSPPQGDGYTF.

The chain couples TRBV30 to TRBJ2-2; TRBD1 matches 9 bases. The CDR3 spans 15 residues. V gave up 4 bases and J gave up 5 bases; unmatched junction bases: 8. The germline gives CDR1 GTSNPN, CDR2 SVGIG (reference sequence). The CDR3 nucleotides read TGTGCCTGGAATATCTACGGACAGGGGACCGGGGAGCTGTTTTTT. Translation: CAWNIYGQGTGELFF.

This clone was seen just once. The V call is TRBV7-2, the J call TRBJ2-7; D may be TRBD2 (5 bases). The V end lost 0 bases, the J end lost 5 bases, and 8 bases lay between the germline ends. This CDR3 is 13 amino acids long. In germline, CDR1 is SGHTA, CDR2 FQGNSA. The DNA for the CDR3 is TGTGCCAGCAGCTTAGCGGGAGTAAACGAGCAGTACTTC. It yields the protein CASSLAGVNEQYF.

The chain has TRBV2 and TRBJ1-5, with D tentatively TRBD1 (5 bases). Germline CDR1 SNHLY, CDR2 FYNNEI. The CDR3 totals 12 residues. V lost 7 bases and J 7 bases, leaving 11 bases between the germline ends. Written as DNA, the CDR3 is TGTGCCAGCACCACGGGGGAGCAGCCCCAGCATTTT. Its translation: CASTTGEQPQHF. Variable domain in full (rest from reference TRBV2 and TRBJ1-5): EPEVTQTPSHQVTQMGQEVILRCVPISNHLYFYWYRQILGQKVEFLVSFYNNEISEKSEIFDDQFSVERPDGSNFTLKIRSTKLEDSAMYFCASTTGEQPQHFGDGTRLSIL.

V is TRBV7-2 and J is TRBJ2-7; the match to TRBD1 covers 8 bases. Trimming took 5 bases from V and 3 from J; bases not matched to a gene: 6. Germline values: CDR1 SGHTA, CDR2 FQGNSA. The CDR3 sequence is 14 residues long. CDR3 in DNA: TGTGCCAGCAGCCCGGGACAGGCAAACTACGAGCAGTACTTC. Residues: CASSPGQANYEQYF.

The J gene is TRBJ1-4, the V gene TRBV9; D possibly corresponds to TRBD1 (6 bases). CDR1 SGDLS and CDR2 YYNGEE come from the germline V gene. The CDR3 is 14 amino acids. With 0 bases removed from V and 8 bases from J, the gap between germline ends came to 11 bases. CDR3 DNA sequence: TGTGCCAGCAGCGTAGGTAACAGGGACGAAAAACTGTTTTTT. Amino acids: CASSVGNRDEKLFF.

The chain links TRBV25-1 to TRBJ2-2; 8 bases are a match to TRBD2. The V and J ends lost 3 bases and 4 bases, in that order; junction bases with no gene match: 4. CDR1 and CDR2 (germline): MGHDK, SYGVNS. There are 15 residues in the CDR3. The CDR3 DNA reads TGTGCCAGCAGTGATCATACTAGCGGCACCGGGGAGCTGTTTTTT. It yields the protein CASSDHTSGTGELFF.

The chain employs TRBV28 and TRBJ1-2; the match to TRBD1 covers 7 bases. The germline V gene has CDR1 MDHEN and CDR2 SYDVKM. CDR3 length: 14 residues. J was trimmed by 0 bases and V by 7 bases; bases with no gene match: 5. The CDR3 reads CASTRTGPNYGYTF. The CDR3 bases are TGTGCCAGCACACGGACAGGTCCTAACTATGGCTACACCTTC.

The chain links TRBV19 to TRBJ2-1; 7 nucleotides agree with TRBD1. CDR1 is LNHDA, CDR2 SQIVND, per germline (reference sequence). The J segment lost 5 bases and the V segment lost 5 bases, leaving 9 bases of the junction unmatched. The CDR3 extends over 15 amino acids. For the CDR3, the DNA is TGTGCCAGTAGTTCTGCCGGGACAGCCAACAATGAGCAGTTCTTC. It specifies CASSSAGTANNEQFF.

This clone was seen a single time. The chain couples TRBV21-1 to TRBJ1-4; the table gives TRBD1 as D, unverified against the DNA. TRBV21-1 is a pseudogene. There are 15 residues in the CDR3. CDR3 bases: TGTGCCAGCAGCGTAGCGGACAGGGTAGGGGAAAAACTGTTTTTT. Protein product: CASSVADRVGEKLFF.

The chain is built from TRBV19 and TRBJ2-7, with 7 bases aligning to TRBD1. The CDR3 contains 15 residues. CDR1 and CDR2 (germline): LNHDA, SQIVND (reference sequence). V was pared by 5 bases and J by 6 bases, with 13 bases of the junction left unmatched. The CDR3 DNA reads as TGTGCCAGTAGTGACCCCCGGGACAGCCTTGTCGAGCAGTACTTC. This sequence encodes CASSDPRDSLVEQYF. The whole variable domain, remainder taken from reference TRBV19 and TRBJ2-7, is DGGITQSPKYLFRKEGQNVTLSCEQNLNHDAMYWYRQDPGQGLRLIYYSQIVNDFQKGDIAEGYSVSREKKESFPLTVTSAQKNPTAFYLCASSDPRDSLVEQYFGPGTRLTVT.

This chain joins TRBV27 and TRBJ2-5; tentatively, D is TRBD2 (6 bases). From germline, CDR1 is MNHEY and CDR2 SMNVEV (reference sequence). The CDR3 totals 15 residues. Trimming removed 7 bases from V and 5 bases from J, with 20 bases in between. CDR3 sequence (DNA): TGTGCCAGCACCGGGCGGGCGGAGGGCTTGGAGACCCAGTACTTC. Its translation: CASTGRAEGLETQYF.

This chain joins TRBV2 and TRBJ2-1; D may be TRBD2 (5 bases). V lost 2 bases and J 5 bases, leaving 10 bases between the germline ends. The CDR3 runs 14 residues. Germline V lookup: CDR1 SNHLY, CDR2 FYNNEI. CDR3 coding DNA: TGTGCCAGCAGTGAAACTAGACGGGACAATGAGCAGTTCTTC. This sequence encodes CASSETRRDNEQFF.

The chain joins TRBV30 to TRBJ2-6; D possibly corresponds to TRBD1 (5 bases). In germline, CDR1 is GTSNPN, CDR2 SVGIG (reference sequence). The CDR3 covers 15 residues. V lost 3 bases, J lost 0 bases, and 9 bases lay in between. The CDR3 loop reads CAWSGQNSGANVLTF. In DNA form, the CDR3 reads TGTGCCTGGAGCGGACAAAACTCTGGGGCCAACGTCCTGACTTTC.

The chain links TRBV7-3 to TRBJ2-2; possibly TRBD2 for D (5 bases). V was cut by 4 bases and J by 7 bases, with 10 bases left in between. This CDR3 region has 13 residues. CDR1 and CDR2 (germline): SGHTA, FQGTGA. CDR3 in DNA: TGTGCCAGCAGCTCCGGACTCATCGGGGAGCTGTTTTTT. Translation: CASSSGLIGELFF.

This chain links TRBV11-2 with TRBJ1-5; no firm D call. Trimming shortened V by 0 bases and J by 0 bases, and 6 bases separated the two germline ends. Germline values: CDR1 SGHAT, CDR2 FQNNGV. This CDR3 region has 15 residues. The CDR3 sequence: CASSLDRFSNQPQHF. The CDR3 DNA reads TGTGCCAGCAGCTTAGACAGATTTAGCAATCAGCCCCAGCATTTT.

This clone was seen more than once but under ten times. J is TRBJ2-2 and V is TRBV28; D possibly corresponds to TRBD1 (5 bases). This CDR3 is built from 12 residues. V dropped 9 bases and J dropped 6 bases, with 11 bases sitting between them. CDR1 and CDR2 (germline): MDHEN, SYDVKM. CDR3 coding DNA: TGTGCCAGTCGCCCAGGGTCCGGGGAGCTGTTTTTT. Translating it yields CASRPGSGELFF.

The chain has TRBV19 and TRBJ1-4, with D unresolved. This CDR3 comprises 15 residues. Trimming stripped 3 bases from V and 0 bases from J, with 8 bases between. The germline CDR1 and CDR2 sequences are LNHDA and SQIVND (reference sequence). The CDR3 nucleotides are TGTGCCAGTAGTATCAGACTTGCAACTAATGAAAAACTGTTTTTT. The encoded protein is CASSIRLATNEKLFF. Full variable domain (remainder filled in from reference TRBV19 and TRBJ1-4): DGGITQSPKYLFRKEGQNVTLSCEQNLNHDAMYWYRQDPGQGLRLIYYSQIVNDFQKGDIAEGYSVSREKKESFPLTVTSAQKNPTAFYLCASSIRLATNEKLFFGSGTQLSVL.

This chain connects TRBV5-1 to TRBJ2-5; D might be TRBD1 (6 bases). Trimming removed 3 bases from V and 2 bases from J, with 11 bases in between. CDR1 is SGHRS, CDR2 YFSETQ, per germline. This CDR3 contains 14 residues. CDR3 DNA sequence: TGCGCCAGCAGCTCGACAGGACAACAAGAGACCCAGTACTTC. Protein: CASSSTGQQETQYF.

This rearrangement joins TRBV5-1 to TRBJ2-7, with a weak D call TRBD1 (5 bases). From germline, CDR1 is SGHRS and CDR2 YFSETQ. The CDR3 is made up of 14 amino acids. Trimming removed 0 bases at V and 6 bases at J, with 13 bases between. The CDR3 sequence: CASSLDSGLGEQYF. In nucleotides, the CDR3 is TGCGCCAGCAGCTTGGATTCAGGGTTGGGCGAGCAGTACTTC.

This clone was seen a single time. The chain is built from TRBV6-5 and TRBJ2-2; TRBD1 matches 7 bases. Germline values: CDR1 MNHEY, CDR2 SVGAGI. The CDR3 contains 14 residues. The V and J ends lost 6 bases and 0 bases, in that order; junction bases with no gene match: 1. CDR3 amino acids: CASRGTANTGELFF. CDR3 in DNA: TGTGCCAGCAGAGGGACAGCGAACACCGGGGAGCTGTTTTTT.

This clone was detected once. V gene TRBV12-5 combines with J gene TRBJ1-4; 7 bases are shared with TRBD1. The CDR3 covers 14 residues. Germline-derived CDR1 and CDR2 are LGHNT and FRNRAP. With V trimmed by 5 bases and J by 5 bases, 5 bases remained unmatched. CDR3 amino acids: CASGPGTANEKLFF. The CDR3 bases are TGTGCTAGTGGTCCAGGGACAGCAAATGAAAAACTGTTTTTT.

This sequence joins TRBV5-6 and TRBJ1-5; D is undetermined. CDR1 is SGHDT, CDR2 YYEEEE, per germline. This CDR3 region has 17 residues. V lost 4 bases and J 2 bases, leaving 19 bases between the germline ends. For the CDR3, the DNA is TGTGCCAGCAGCCCACCTGATACAAGGGAGGGCAATCAGCCCCAGCATTTT. Encoded protein: CASSPPDTREGNQPQHF.